A selection of T cell receptor beta chains follows, all from one sample in a study of T cells in Graves' hyperthyroidism and ophthalmopathy. Using its own MiXCR run on the multiplex PCR reads, TCRdb lists one record per CDR3 protein. The sample has about 560,000 distinct CDR3 sequences; over 15% are singletons. Material: blood. These receptors were taken from a woman under 30 with Graves' hyperthyroidism. CDR3s include the opening cysteine and the closing phenylalanine or tryptophan. Each record gives: clone size, J gene, V gene, D gene, CDR3 protein, CDR3 DNA. D genes are given only for firm matches. Clone sizes are given selectively: once, few, many, or a class where the clone is expanded.

few | TRBJ1-2 | TRBV6-5 | NA | CASSFRGGYGHTF | TGTGCCAGCAGTTTCAGGGGAGGCTATGGCCACACCTTC
many | TRBJ2-1 | TRBV11-2 | NA | CASSTWGAGYNEQFF | TGTGCCAGCAGCACCTGGGGGGCCGGCTACAATGAGCAGTTCTTC
many | TRBJ2-1 | TRBV20-1 | NA | CSARSPYNEQFF | TGCAGTGCTAGATCCCCCTACAATGAGCAGTTCTTC
NA | TRBJ2-7 | TRBV19 | NA | CASRKGGEQYF | TGTGCCAGTAGGAAGGGGGGGGAGCAGTACTTC
many | TRBJ2-7 | TRBV3-1 | TRBD2 | CASRPAGGPYEQYF | TGTGCCAGCAGACCAGCGGGAGGGCCTTACGAGCAGTACTTC
many | TRBJ1-2 | TRBV3-1 | NA | CASSQEGRNYGYTF | TGTGCCAGCAGCCAAGAGGGACGGAACTATGGCTACACCTTC
NA | TRBJ1-2 | TRBV7-2 | NA | CASSLARTPYHGYTF | TGTGCCAGCAGCTTAGCGCGGACCCCTTACCATGGCTACACCTTC
NA | TRBJ2-2 | TRBV28 | NA | CASTQLVWSGELFF | TGTGCCAGCACCCAACTAGTTTGGTCCGGGGAGCTGTTTTTT
many | TRBJ2-5 | TRBV20-1 | TRBD1 | CSAKQRTGQETQYF | TGCAGTGCTAAACAAAGGACAGGCCAAGAGACCCAGTACTTC
few | TRBJ1-2 | TRBV27 | NA | CASSPVGAFRYGYTF | TGTGCCAGCAGCCCCGTGGGGGCCTTTCGTTATGGCTACACCTTC
NA | TRBJ2-1 | TRBV6-1 | NA | CASSEVSGQTYNEQFF | TGTGCCAGCAGTGAAGTTAGCGGACAAACCTACAATGAGCAGTTCTTC
few | TRBJ2-2 | TRBV7-2 | TRBD1 | CASSLSRTGLNTGELFF | TGTGCCAGCAGCTTATCTAGGACAGGGCTGAACACCGGGGAGCTGTTTTTT
many | TRBJ2-3 | TRBV27 | NA | CARTTDTQYF | TGTGCCAGGACCACAGATACGCAGTATTTT
many | TRBJ2-1 | TRBV12-3/TRBV12-4 | TRBD2 | CASSLAGRSYNEQFF | TGTGCCAGCAGCCTAGCGGGGCGATCCTACAATGAGCAGTTCTTC
few | TRBJ1-4 | TRBV28 | TRBD1 | CASSANRDRNEKLFF | TGTGCCAGCAGTGCCAACCGGGACAGAAATGAAAAACTGTTTTTT
few | TRBJ2-5 | TRBV7-8 | NA | CASSLAPQLQETQYF | TGTGCCAGCAGCTTAGCTCCACAGCTACAAGAGACCCAGTACTTC
few | TRBJ2-7 | TRBV10-3 | TRBD1 | CAISESLRQGANEQYF | TGTGCCATCAGTGAGTCCCTTCGCCAGGGGGCTAACGAGCAGTACTTC
NA | TRBJ1-1 | TRBV10-2 | NA | CASGTFTEAFF | TGCGCCAGCGGGACGTTCACTGAAGCTTTCTTT
many | TRBJ1-5 | TRBV5-1 | NA | CASSLALGEQPQHF | TGCGCCAGCAGCTTGGCTCTGGGGGAGCAGCCCCAGCATTTT
many | TRBJ2-7 | TRBV20-1 | NA | CSASTGAEQYF | TGCAGTGCTAGCACTGGTGCCGAGCAGTACTTC
few | TRBJ2-5 | TRBV4-3 | NA | CASSQIIRAGQETQYF | TGCGCCAGCAGCCAAATCATTCGCGCGGGACAAGAGACCCAGTACTTC
NA | TRBJ1-1 | TRBV11-2 | NA | CASSLTRSGGAFF | TGTGCCAGCAGCTTAACCCGAAGTGGGGGAGCTTTCTTT
many | TRBJ2-3 | TRBV28 | NA | CASSSTSYTDTQYF | TGTGCCAGCAGTTCGACTAGTTACACAGATACGCAGTATTTT
many | TRBJ2-1 | TRBV12-3/TRBV12-4 | TRBD1 | CATENQGAVNEQFF | TGTGCCACCGAAAACCAGGGGGCAGTAAATGAGCAGTTCTTC
once | TRBJ2-7 | TRBV12-3/TRBV12-4 | NA | CASSFGRSALSYEQYF | TGTGCCAGCAGTTTTGGGCGGTCTGCTCTTTCCTACGAGCAGTACTTC
NA | TRBJ2-7 | TRBV6-8 | TRBD1 | CASSTGAKQYF | TGTGCCAGCAGTACAGGGGCTAAGCAGTACTTC
few | TRBJ2-1 | TRBV6-9 | NA | CASSYFPVAEQFF | TGTGCCAGCAGTTACTTTCCGGTGGCTGAGCAGTTCTTC
many | TRBJ2-3 | TRBV7-2 | NA | CASSYNGDTQYF | TGTGCCAGCAGTTACAACGGGGATACGCAGTATTTT
NA | TRBJ1-2 | TRBV6-2/TRBV6-3 | NA | CASSYSIGSANYGYTF | TGTGCCAGCAGTTACTCGATCGGGTCAGCTAACTATGGCTACACCTTC
many | TRBJ2-3 | TRBV7-9 | NA | CASSLSFVHTDTQYF | TGTGCCAGCAGCTTATCGTTCGTCCACACAGATACGCAGTATTTT
NA | TRBJ1-5 | TRBV12-3/TRBV12-4 | NA | CASSFGDSQPQHF | TGTGCCAGCAGTTTCGGAGATTCCCAGCCCCAGCATTTT
many | TRBJ2-7 | TRBV20-1 | TRBD2 | CSARDGGGSYEQYF | TGCAGTGCTAGAGATGGCGGGGGCTCCTACGAGCAGTACTTC
few | TRBJ2-3 | TRBV28 | NA | CASSSPGTAKGDTQYF | TGTGCCAGCAGTTCACCCGGGACGGCCAAAGGAGATACGCAGTATTTT
many | TRBJ2-3 | TRBV20-1 | TRBD2 | CSVGTSGSWGTDTQYF | TGCAGTGTTGGGACTAGCGGGAGTTGGGGCACAGATACGCAGTATTTT
NA | TRBJ2-1 | TRBV20-1 | TRBD2 | CSVRGAGGIGNEQFF | TGCAGTGTCCGAGGCGCGGGAGGGATCGGAAATGAGCAGTTCTTC
NA | TRBJ2-2 | TRBV18 | TRBD1 | CASSPPGQGGTGELFF | TGTGCCAGCTCACCACCGGGACAGGGAGGAACCGGGGAGCTGTTTTTT
few | TRBJ2-3 | TRBV5-1 | TRBD2 | CASSLGPGGRVLFGTDTQYF | TGCGCCAGCAGCTTGGGTCCAGGCGGGAGAGTTCTGTTTGGCACAGATACGCAGTATTTT
NA | TRBJ2-1 | TRBV20-1 | NA | CSASDLGGSYNEQFF | TGCAGTGCTAGTGACCTGGGGGGCTCCTACAATGAGCAGTTCTTC
many | TRBJ2-1 | TRBV11-3 | NA | CASSLERDYEQFF | TGTGCCAGCAGCTTAGAGCGGGATTATGAGCAGTTCTTC
NA | TRBJ1-6 | TRBV25-1 | TRBD1 | CATGTGGGRGNSPLHF | TGTGCCACCGGGACAGGGGGCGGGAGAGGGAATTCACCCCTCCACTTT
many | TRBJ2-3 | TRBV7-2 | TRBD2 | CASSLARGPGGADTQYF | TGTGCCAGCAGCTTAGCGAGGGGACCGGGAGGGGCAGATACGCAGTATTTT
NA | TRBJ2-7 | TRBV11-2 | TRBD2 | CASSPASGSAYEQYF | TGTGCCAGCAGCCCAGCTAGCGGGAGCGCCTACGAGCAGTACTTC
many | TRBJ2-7 | TRBV7-2 | NA | CASSLDTSGAYEQYF | TGTGCCAGCAGCTTAGATACTAGTGGGGCCTACGAGCAGTACTTC
NA | TRBJ1-3 | TRBV10-3 | NA | CAITGGRGDTIYF | TGTGCCATCACGGGGGGACGGGGAGACACCATATATTTT
NA | TRBJ1-1 | TRBV25-1 | NA | CASSEPGNTEAFF | TGTGCCAGCAGTGAACCCGGAAACACTGAAGCTTTCTTT
many | TRBJ2-5 | TRBV6-4 | TRBD2 | CASSDLLAGGGETQYF | TGTGCCAGCAGTGACCTACTAGCGGGAGGAGGGGAGACCCAGTACTTC
NA | TRBJ2-7 | TRBV10-3 | NA | CAINPGEGAKQYF | TGTGCCATCAACCCGGGGGAGGGGGCGAAGCAGTACTTC
many | TRBJ2-1 | TRBV5-6 | NA | CASSTLRDVLGNEQFF | TGTGCCAGCAGCACCCTTCGGGACGTTTTGGGTAATGAGCAGTTCTTC
few | TRBJ2-5 | TRBV4-1 | NA | CASSKRLGARETQYF | TGCGCCAGCAGCAAAAGATTGGGAGCGCGGGAGACCCAGTACTTC
NA | TRBJ2-5 | TRBV9 | TRBD1 | CASSVPGGQETQYF | TGTGCCAGCAGCGTTCCAGGGGGACAAGAGACCCAGTACTTC
NA | TRBJ2-7 | TRBV19 | TRBD1 | CASSIRDSGTSYEQYF | TGTGCCAGTAGTATCCGGGACAGCGGTACCTCCTACGAGCAGTACTTC
few | TRBJ1-2 | TRBV3-1 | TRBD1 | CASSQTLKTGGAYGYTF | TGTGCCAGCAGCCAAACGTTAAAGACAGGGGGCGCTTACGGCTACACCTTC
many | TRBJ2-5 | TRBV7-8 | NA | CASSLHWVGGQETQYF | TGTGCCAGCAGCTTACACTGGGTGGGGGGACAAGAGACCCAGTACTTC
few | TRBJ2-1 | TRBV7-2 | TRBD1 | CASSRDRGPNEQFF | TGTGCCAGCAGCCGGGACAGGGGGCCCAATGAGCAGTTCTTC
many | TRBJ2-7 | TRBV6-2/TRBV6-3 | NA | CASSARGTRVYEQYF | TGTGCCAGCAGTGCTCGGGGGACGCGGGTCTACGAGCAGTACTTC